The 21 T cell receptor beta chains in this list originate from one sample, sequenced in a study of cytomegalovirus exposure and HLA in healthy donors. The PCR contained 60 Vbeta and 13 Jbeta primers. The data were produced by immunoSEQ multiplex PCR, yet TCRdb's version contains in-frame clones alone and is incomplete. The profile covers around 80,000 clones, with over 75% appearing a single time and roughly 6% taken by the ten largest. The source material was PBMCs. These receptors all stem from a female donor in good health and CMV-seronegative.

V is TRBV5-1 and J is TRBJ2-7; the D gene is possibly TRBD2 (6 bases). Germline V gene sequence: CDR1 SGHRS, CDR2 YFSETQ. V was cut by 0 bases and J by 2 bases, with 9 bases left in between. This CDR3 comprises 14 residues. CDR3 sequence (DNA): TGCGCCAGCAGCTTGGCGGGAGACCCCTACGAGCAGTACTTC. Protein product: CASSLAGDPYEQYF.

V is TRBV7-2 and J is TRBJ1-3, with D perhaps matching TRBD1 (6 bases). This CDR3 contains 16 residues. Germline CDR1 SGHTA, CDR2 FQGNSA. Trimming cost V 5 bases and J 0 bases, with 14 bases left between them. Here the CDR3 DNA reads TGTGCCAGCAGCCGTGGACAGCCAACCTCTGGAAACACCATATATTTT. It is translated as CASSRGQPTSGNTIYF.

V gene TRBV5-1 combines with J gene TRBJ1-4; D is ambiguous. CDR1 and CDR2 (germline): SGHRS, YFSETQ. Trimming removed 0 bases from V and 7 bases from J, with 16 bases in between. This CDR3 has 16 amino acids. The CDR3 spells CASSLVGSGFSEKLFF. The CDR3 bases are TGCGCCAGCAGCTTGGTTGGATCGGGGTTTTCTGAAAAACTGTTTTTT. Full variable domain (rest looked up from reference TRBV5-1 and TRBJ1-4): KAGVTQTPRYLIKTRGQQVTLSCSPISGHRSVSWYQQTPGQGLQFLFEYFSETQRNKGNFPGRFSGRQFSNSRSEMNVSTLELGDSALYLCASSLVGSGFSEKLFFGSGTQLSVL.

The gene calls are TRBV5-1 and TRBJ2-3; no clear D gene. V was pared by 1 base and J by 4 bases, with 10 bases between. CDR1 is SGHRS and CDR2 is YFSETQ in the germline V gene. The CDR3 spans 14 residues. Written as DNA, the CDR3 is TGCGCCAGCAGCTTGTCCACTACCCCAGATACGCAGTATTTT. Translation: CASSLSTTPDTQYF.

The V call is TRBV19, the J call TRBJ2-1; TRBD2 matches at 10 bases. The CDR3 totals 18 residues. CDR1 LNHDA and CDR2 SQIVND come from the germline V gene (reference sequence). V was clipped by 5 bases and J by 5 bases; unmatched bases: 15. CDR3 residues: CASSLTASGSRVHNEQFF. CDR3 sequence (DNA): TGTGCCAGTAGTCTTACGGCTAGCGGGAGTCGGGTCCACAATGAGCAGTTCTTC.

A few counts support this clone. J is TRBJ2-2 and V is TRBV2, with TRBD2 matching 9 bases. Germline V gives CDR1 SNHLY, CDR2 FYNNEI. V shed 7 bases, J shed 8 bases, and the junction held 11 bases outside the gene matches. The CDR3 has 15 amino acids. CDR3: CASIGTSRTRGELFF. Here the CDR3 DNA reads TGTGCCAGCATTGGGACTAGCCGTACTCGAGGGGAGCTGTTTTTT.

This clone was detected only once. A junction boundary mismatches the germline segment, possibly from a read error. V usage is TRBV5-1 and J usage is TRBJ2-7; 7 positions agree with TRBD2. The CDR3 is 15 amino acids. Germline CDR1 and CDR2: SGHRS and YFSETQ. The CDR3 reads CASSLTLATSHEQYF. CDR3 DNA: TGCGCCAGCAGCTTGACACTAGCGACCTCCCACGAGCAGTACTTC. The full variable domain, its missing parts supplied by reference TRBV5-1 and TRBJ2-7, is KAGVTQTPRYLIKTRGQQVTLSCSPISGHRSVSWYQQTPGQGLQFLFEYFSETQRNKGNFPGRFSGRQFSNSRSEMNVSTLELGDSALYLCASSLTLATSHEQYFGPGTRLTVT.

The chain joins TRBV6-1 to TRBJ1-4; maybe TRBD1 (5 bases). Germline values: CDR1 MNHNS, CDR2 SASEGT. This CDR3 is 15 amino acids long. V was trimmed by 7 bases and J by 4 bases, leaving 16 bases between them. The CDR3 DNA reads as TGTGCCAGCATCGAAGCGCAGGGCCATAATGAAAAACTGTTTTTT. Translated, it gives CASIEAQGHNEKLFF.

J is TRBJ1-4 and V is TRBV9; 7 bases are shared with TRBD1. CDR1 is SGDLS, CDR2 YYNGEE, per germline. V lost 3 bases, J lost 7 bases, and 9 bases stayed unmatched. This CDR3 has 15 residues. The CDR3, as DNA: TGTGCCAGCAGCGAGGAGGGGGCCATAGGTGAAAAACTGTTTTTT. Protein: CASSEEGAIGEKLFF.

The V and J genes are TRBV18 and TRBJ1-1, with no clear D. The CDR3 runs 12 residues. Germline CDR1 reads KGHSH; CDR2 reads LQKENI. The V gene lost 3 bases and the J gene lost 0 bases, with 2 bases spanning the gap. CDR3 amino acids: CASSPMNTEAFF. CDR3 nucleotide sequence: TGTGCCAGCTCACCTATGAACACTGAAGCTTTCTTT.

The rearrangement joins TRBV9 to TRBJ2-7, with 9 bases aligning to TRBD2. CDR1 SGDLS and CDR2 YYNGEE come from the germline V gene. The J segment lost 2 bases and the V segment lost 2 bases, leaving 11 bases of the junction unmatched. The CDR3 is 17 residues long. This chain's CDR3 is CASSVGLAGVSAYEQYF. The CDR3, as DNA: TGTGCCAGCAGCGTGGGGTTAGCGGGAGTAAGCGCCTACGAGCAGTACTTC.

This clone was observed a few times. CDR3 DNA sequence: TGTGCCAGCAGTTACTCAACAGGGACTATGAACACTGAAGCTTTCTTT. It codes for CASSYSTGTMNTEAFF. The rearrangement joins TRBV6-6 to TRBJ1-1, with D possibly matching TRBD1 (6 bases). CDR1 is MNHNY and CDR2 is SVGAGI in the germline V gene (reference sequence). V was trimmed by 0 bases and J by 0 bases, leaving 11 bases between them. This CDR3 contains 16 residues.

This clone was seen a few times. The chain employs TRBV19 and TRBJ2-7; D unclear. Deletions cut 5 bases from V and 2 bases from J, with 10 bases between. Germline-derived CDR1 and CDR2 are LNHDA and SQIVND (reference sequence). The CDR3 runs to 13 residues. The CDR3: CASSVARAYEQYF. The CDR3 DNA is TGTGCCAGTAGTGTCGCACGGGCCTACGAGCAGTACTTC.

V usage is TRBV6-5 and J usage is TRBJ2-2; the match to TRBD1 covers 8 bases. CDR3 length equals 14 residues. The trim removed 7 bases at V and 3 bases at J, leaving 4 bases unmatched. Germline loops: CDR1 MNHEY, CDR2 SVGAGI. The CDR3 protein is CASIRTGYTGELFF. CDR3 DNA: TGTGCCAGCATCAGGACAGGGTACACCGGGGAGCTGTTTTTT.

This sequence joins TRBV27 and TRBJ2-1; TRBD1 aligns across 9 bases. This CDR3 is built from 16 residues. Trimming removed 5 bases from V and 6 bases from J; junction bases left unmatched: 11. Looked up from germline, CDR1 is MNHEY and CDR2 is SMNVEV (reference sequence). In DNA, the CDR3 is TGTGCCAGCAGTCCAGACAGGGGGTCCTGGATCAATGAGCAGTTCTTC. Protein sequence: CASSPDRGSWINEQFF.

The rearrangement links TRBV21-1 to TRBJ2-6; the tabulated D call, TRBD1, remains unverified against the DNA. TRBV21-1 counts as a pseudogene. The CDR3 has 18 amino acids. The CDR3 coding sequence is TGTGCCAGCAGCCCGCAACGGACAGGGAACTCTGGGGCCAACGTCCTGACTTTC. It translates to CASSPQRTGNSGANVLTF.

This chain uses TRBV19 with TRBJ1-1, with D hard to call. V lost 3 bases and J lost 1, with 6 bases in between. CDR3 size: 13 residues. Looked up from germline, CDR1 is LNHDA and CDR2 is SQIVND (reference sequence). This CDR3 is CASSINGNTEAFF. The CDR3 bases are TGTGCCAGTAGTATTAACGGGAACACTGAAGCTTTCTTT.

The V gene is TRBV28, the J gene TRBJ2-7; TRBD1 agrees at 8 bases. V was pared by 8 bases and J by 1 base, with 10 bases of the junction left unmatched. Germline-derived CDR1 and CDR2 are MDHEN and SYDVKM. The CDR3 length is 15 residues. This CDR3 reads CASSYDRGASYEQYF. CDR3 nucleotides: TGTGCCAGCTCCTATGACAGGGGAGCGTCCTACGAGCAGTACTTC.

The chain is built from TRBV7-2 and TRBJ2-5; D is perhaps TRBD2 (5 bases). Looked up from germline, CDR1 is SGHTA and CDR2 is FQGNSA. The ends were cut back, 1 base at V and 5 bases at J, with 8 bases in the middle. CDR3 length equals 13 residues. The CDR3 spells CASSLELAETQYF. The CDR3 DNA is TGTGCCAGCAGCTTAGAGCTAGCCGAGACCCAGTACTTC.

The rearrangement links TRBV27 to TRBJ2-1; 7 nucleotides match TRBD2. There are 15 residues in the CDR3. The V gene end was trimmed by 1 base and the J gene end by 1 base; junction bases not matched to a gene: 1. Germline values: CDR1 MNHEY, CDR2 SMNVEV (reference sequence). CDR3 bases: TGTGCCAGCAGTTTATGGGGGGGTTCCTACAATGAGCAGTTCTTC. Protein sequence: CASSLWGGSYNEQFF.

The CDR3 reads CASSFQVPNIQYF. CDR3 bases: TGTGCCAGCAGTTTCCAGGTCCCAAACATTCAGTACTTC. The V gene is TRBV28, the J gene TRBJ2-4; no firm D call. Trimming took off 3 bases at V and 6 bases at J, with 9 bases between the two ends. This CDR3 has 13 amino acids. The V gene's germline CDR1 is MDHEN and CDR2 SYDVKM.